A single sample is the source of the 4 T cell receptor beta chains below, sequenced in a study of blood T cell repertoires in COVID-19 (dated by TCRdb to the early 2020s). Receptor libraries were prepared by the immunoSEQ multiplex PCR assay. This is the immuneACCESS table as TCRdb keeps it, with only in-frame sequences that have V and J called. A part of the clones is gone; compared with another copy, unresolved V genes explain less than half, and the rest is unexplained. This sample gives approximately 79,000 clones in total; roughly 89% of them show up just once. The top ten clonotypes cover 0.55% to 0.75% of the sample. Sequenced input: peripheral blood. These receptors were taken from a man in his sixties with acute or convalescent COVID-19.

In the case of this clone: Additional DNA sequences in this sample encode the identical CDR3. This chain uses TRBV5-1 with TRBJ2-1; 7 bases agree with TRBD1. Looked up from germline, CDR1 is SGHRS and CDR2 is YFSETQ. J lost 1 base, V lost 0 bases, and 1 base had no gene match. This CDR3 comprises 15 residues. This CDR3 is CASSLGQGSYNEQFF. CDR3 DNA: TGCGCCAGCAGCTTGGGACAGGGTTCCTACAATGAGCAGTTCTTC.

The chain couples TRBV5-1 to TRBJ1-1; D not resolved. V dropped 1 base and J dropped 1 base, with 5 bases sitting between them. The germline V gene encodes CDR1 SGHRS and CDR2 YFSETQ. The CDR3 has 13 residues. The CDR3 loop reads CASSLRENTEAFF. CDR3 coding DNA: TGCGCCAGCAGCTTGCGGGAGAACACTGAAGCTTTCTTT.

The CDR3 DNA sequence: TGTGCCAGTAGTATCGGGACTAGCGACCAAGAGACCCAGTACTTC. Its protein product is CASSIGTSDQETQYF. The V gene is TRBV19, the J gene TRBJ2-5; TRBD2 matches at 10 bases. The germline V gene encodes CDR1 LNHDA and CDR2 SQIVND (reference sequence). The CDR3 runs to 15 residues. V was pared by 3 bases and J by 0 bases, with 1 base of the junction left unmatched.

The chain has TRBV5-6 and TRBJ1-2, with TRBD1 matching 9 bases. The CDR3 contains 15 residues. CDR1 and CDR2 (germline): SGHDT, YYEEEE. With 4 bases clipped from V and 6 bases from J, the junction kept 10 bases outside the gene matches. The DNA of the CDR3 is TGTGCCAGCAGCATTGGGGACAGGGCCGGTAATGGCTACACCTTC. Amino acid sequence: CASSIGDRAGNGYTF.